One and the same sample provided the 22 T cell receptor beta chains below, sequenced in a study of T cells after yellow fever vaccination. MiXCR, applied by TCRdb to the 5' RACE reads, yields one record per CDR3 protein. This table has over 100,000 distinct CDR3 sequences, 8% to 9.5% appearing once. The sequenced sample was CD8+ T cells sorted from PBMCs, obtained 45 days after the yellow fever booster vaccination. The receptors originated from a man younger than 45 who received the YFV17D yellow fever vaccine.

This clonotype appeared many times. The gene calls are TRBV6-5 and TRBJ2-6; maybe TRBD1 (5 bases). V was trimmed by 1 base and J by 2 bases, leaving 9 bases between them. The length of the CDR3 is 16 residues. CDR1 MNHEY and CDR2 SVGAGI come from the germline V gene. CDR3 residues: CASSYYWGAGANVLTF. Here the CDR3 DNA reads TGTGCCAGCAGTTACTACTGGGGCGCTGGGGCCAACGTCCTGACTTTC.

Ten or more counts support this clonotype. The chain couples TRBV20-1 to TRBJ2-3; the D is unclear. Deletions cut 0 bases from V and 2 bases from J, with 12 bases between. This CDR3 is built from 15 residues. Germline-derived CDR1 and CDR2 are DFQATT and SNEGSKA (reference sequence). Written as DNA, the CDR3 is TGCAGTGCTAGAGATGGTGGCAGGTACACAGATACGCAGTATTTT. It encodes CSARDGGRYTDTQYF.

This clonotype has ten or more counts. This rearrangement joins TRBV5-5 to TRBJ2-7; TRBD1 agrees at 9 bases. Germline values: CDR1 SGHKS, CDR2 YYEKEE (reference sequence). This CDR3 contains 12 residues. Trimming at V came to 4 bases and at J to 6 bases, leaving 2 bases not matched to a gene. The CDR3 reads CASSGDRVEQYF. The CDR3 nucleotides are TGTGCCAGCAGCGGGGACAGGGTCGAGCAGTACTTC.

This clonotype was seen many times. The J gene is TRBJ2-7, the V gene TRBV12-3 or TRBV12-4; D might be TRBD2 (6 bases). The CDR3 consists of 17 residues. V lost 7 bases and J 0 bases, leaving 22 bases between the germline ends. In nucleotides, the CDR3 is TGTGCCAGCACCTCCACAAGCCTCCCCGGGAGCTCCTACGAGCAGTACTTC. Its translation: CASTSTSLPGSSYEQYF.

This clonotype was seen at least ten times. The chain has TRBV9 and TRBJ2-3, with a weak D call TRBD1 (5 bases). This CDR3 is built from 15 residues. Germline CDR1 and CDR2: SGDLS and YYNGEE. The ends were cut back, 3 bases at V and 0 bases at J, with 11 bases in the middle. The CDR3 region has the DNA TGTGCCAGCAGCGGGGGCGATTGGAGCACAGATACGCAGTATTTT. Translation gives CASSGGDWSTDTQYF. Full variable domain (rest looked up from reference TRBV9 and TRBJ2-3): DSGVTQTPKHLITATGQRVTLRCSPRSGDLSVYWYQQSLDQGLQFLIQYYNGEERAKGNILERFSAQQFPDLHSELNLSSLELGDSALYFCASSGGDWSTDTQYFGPGTRLTVL.

The rearrangement links TRBV3-1 to TRBJ2-1; 14 nucleotides align to TRBD2. The J segment lost 4 bases and the V segment lost 0 bases, leaving 11 bases of the junction unmatched. Germline-derived CDR1 and CDR2 are LGHDT and YNNKEL (reference sequence). The CDR3 is 20 residues long. CDR3 protein: CASSQEVPGTSGSYYNEQFF. The CDR3 DNA sequence: TGTGCCAGCAGCCAAGAAGTACCCGGGACTAGCGGGAGTTATTACAATGAGCAGTTCTTC.

This clonotype showed up just a few times. The chain employs TRBV3-1 and TRBJ2-1, with unresolved D. CDR3 size: 17 residues. Germline values: CDR1 LGHDT, CDR2 YNNKEL (reference sequence). V lost 0 bases and J lost 0, with 12 bases in between. The CDR3 bases are TGTGCCAGCAGCCAAGAATACTCCTTCAGCTCCTACAATGAGCAGTTCTTC. Protein product: CASSQEYSFSSYNEQFF.

This clonotype was observed at least ten times. The V call is TRBV12-3 or TRBV12-4, the J call TRBJ2-7; the D is unclear. The CDR3 extends over 15 amino acids. Trimming left V 3 bases short and J 0 bases short, with 12 bases between. The CDR3 nucleotides read TGTGCCAGCAGTTTCATAGTGACCAGCTCCTACGAGCAGTACTTC. This codes for CASSFIVTSSYEQYF.

This clonotype was observed many times. The chain couples TRBV21-1 to TRBJ2-5; the table's D call TRBD1 went unverified against the DNA. TRBV21-1 is flagged as a pseudogene. This CDR3 is 13 amino acids long. CDR3 coding DNA: TGTGCCACCCTTTGGGAAGCGCCCGCGGCCCAGTACTTC. Amino acid sequence: CATLWEAPAAQYF.

This clonotype was seen many times. This chain joins TRBV6-2 or TRBV6-3 and TRBJ2-2; D is ambiguous. With 3 bases removed from V and 6 bases from J, the gap between germline ends came to 8 bases. From germline, CDR1 is MNHEY and CDR2 SVGEGT. CDR3 length equals 13 residues. The CDR3 DNA sequence: TGTGCCAGCAGTTATTCGGATGCCGGGGAGCTGTTTTTT. This gives the protein CASSYSDAGELFF.

This chain joins TRBV24-1 and TRBJ2-7; D unclear. This CDR3 contains 8 residues. Trimming left V 8 bases short and J 7 bases short, with 2 bases between. Germline CDR1 is KGHDR and CDR2 is SFDVKD. CDR3 coding DNA: TGTGCCACCAAAGAGCAGTACTTC. Encoded protein: CATKEQYF.

The sample holds a few counts of this clonotype. The rearrangement links TRBV25-1 to TRBJ2-2; 10 bases agree with TRBD2. Germline trimming cut 5 bases from V and 7 bases from J; bases unmatched to any gene: 10. The CDR3 contains 16 residues. Germline V gene lookup returns CDR1 MGHDK and CDR2 SYGVNS. CDR3 loop: CASSPNLAGAGGELFF. The DNA for the CDR3 is TGTGCCAGCAGTCCGAACCTAGCGGGAGCCGGCGGGGAGCTGTTTTTT. Together with reference TRBV25-1 and TRBJ2-2, the CDR3 gives the full variable domain: EADIYQTPRYLVIGTGKKITLECSQTMGHDKMYWYQQDPGMELHLIHYSYGVNSTEKGDLSSESTVSRIRTEHFPLTLESARPSHTSQYLCASSPNLAGAGGELFFGEGSRLTVL.

This clonotype occurred many times. This chain's CDR3 is CASGRDTTTDTQYF. The CDR3 coding sequence is TGTGCTAGTGGGAGGGACACCACCACAGATACGCAGTATTTT. The V gene is TRBV12-5, the J gene TRBJ2-3; weak D call: TRBD1 (6 bases). Germline V CDR1 and CDR2: LGHNT, FRNRAP. V was trimmed by 6 bases and J by 2 bases, leaving 12 bases between them. The CDR3 totals 14 residues. Filled out from reference TRBV12-5 and TRBJ2-3, the complete variable domain reads DARVTQTPRHKVTEMGQEVTMRCQPILGHNTVFWYRQTMMQGLELLAYFRNRAPLDDSGMPKDRFSAEMPDATLATLKIQPSEPRDSAVYFCASGRDTTTDTQYFGPGTRLTVL.

This clonotype was picked up a small number of times. A junction end diverges from the germline sequence, so it may reflect a read error. The chain uses TRBV19 and TRBJ2-3, with D maybe TRBD2 (5 bases). This CDR3 comprises 16 residues. Germline CDR1 LNHDA, CDR2 SQIVND (reference sequence). CDR3 DNA sequence: TGTGCCAGTAGGACCGTGGAGGCCTCTAGCACAGATAAGCAGTATTTT. Translated, it gives CASRTVEASSTDKQYF.

The chain combines TRBV28 with TRBJ2-5, with TRBD2 identical over 9 bases. This CDR3 has 16 residues. Germline-derived CDR1 and CDR2 are MDHEN and SYDVKM. J was trimmed by 5 bases and V by 3 bases; bases with no gene match: 10. The CDR3: CASSLDIAGVPETQYF. In nucleotides, the CDR3 is TGTGCCAGCAGTTTGGACATAGCGGGAGTCCCGGAGACCCAGTACTTC.

In this sample, this clonotype turned up many times. This chain uses TRBV7-6 with TRBJ2-5; 8 bases map to TRBD2. The CDR3 is made up of 14 amino acids. Germline V gives CDR1 SGHVS, CDR2 FNYEAQ. V shed 4 bases and J 5 bases; nucleotides not matched to a gene: 6. The CDR3 nucleotides read TGTGCCAGCAGCTATACAGCGGGAGTGGAGACCCAGTACTTC. This sequence encodes CASSYTAGVETQYF.

This clonotype was detected a few times. This sequence joins TRBV19 and TRBJ2-7; tentative D call: TRBD1 (6 bases). The V end was cut by 7 bases, the J end by 0 bases, with 13 bases between. The CDR3 has 14 amino acids. Germline V CDR1 and CDR2: LNHDA, SQIVND (reference sequence). The CDR3 DNA reads TGTGCCAGTACCCAGACAGGTAACTCCTACGAGCAGTACTTC. As protein: CASTQTGNSYEQYF.

This clonotype came up many times. The chain carries TRBV4-3 and TRBJ2-3; D call uncertain. The CDR3 extends over 14 amino acids. Looked up from germline, CDR1 is LGHNA and CDR2 is YSLEER. Trimming shortened V by 1 base and J by 0 bases, and 5 bases separated the two germline ends. In nucleotides, the CDR3 is TGCGCCAGCAGCCAAGCCGCTAGCACAGATACGCAGTATTTT. Its protein product is CASSQAASTDTQYF.

This clonotype was found a few times. The V gene is TRBV7-9, the J gene TRBJ1-2; 7 bases match TRBD1. The CDR3 is made up of 16 amino acids. V shed 3 bases, J shed 1 base, and the junction held 8 bases outside the gene matches. CDR1 is SEHNR, CDR2 FQNEAQ, per germline (reference sequence). Here the CDR3 reads CASSFGEDRLNYGYTF. The CDR3 DNA sequence: TGTGCCAGCAGCTTTGGGGAGGACAGGCTTAACTATGGCTACACCTTC.

This clonotype was recorded a few times. The J gene is TRBJ2-5, the V gene TRBV5-5; 8 nucleotides match TRBD2. This CDR3 has 14 residues. Germline assignment: CDR1 SGHKS and CDR2 YYEKEE (reference sequence). The trim removed 4 bases at V and 5 bases at J, leaving 7 bases unmatched. CDR3 in DNA: TGTGCCAGCAGCCCGGGAGCGGGAGTTGAGACCCAGTACTTC. Its translation is CASSPGAGVETQYF.

This clonotype was observed many times. CDR3 amino acids: CAIPGMSGELFF. The DNA of the CDR3 is TGTGCCATCCCAGGGATGAGCGGGGAGCTGTTTTTT. The V and J genes are TRBV10-3 and TRBJ2-2, with D perhaps matching TRBD1 (5 bases). The CDR3 loop spans 12 amino acids. The V gene lost 8 bases and the J gene lost 7 bases, with 11 bases spanning the gap. Germline CDR1 and CDR2: ENHRY and SYGVKD.

The table lists this clonotype with a few counts. This rearrangement joins TRBV18 to TRBJ2-1; D might be TRBD1 (5 bases). Per germline, CDR1 KGHSH and CDR2 LQKENI. The CDR3 consists of 15 residues. Trimming left V 2 bases short and J 3 bases short, with 11 bases between. For the CDR3, the DNA is TGTGCCAGCTCACCATACGACAGAGTCTACAATGAGCAGTTCTTC. It yields the protein CASSPYDRVYNEQFF.